These T cell receptor beta chains were read from a single sample in a study of T cells in Graves' hyperthyroidism and ophthalmopathy. TCRdb re-called the multiplex PCR reads through MiXCR, storing one row per CDR3 protein. This table holds approximately 400,000 distinct CDR3 sequences, around a sixth found once. The material sequenced was blood. The source of these receptors is a young woman with Graves' hyperthyroidism that later progressed to Graves' ophthalmopathy. CDR3s include the opening cysteine and the closing phenylalanine or tryptophan. A D gene is named only where the DNA matches it firmly. Clone size, where shown, is once, few, many, or a class for clones that have expanded.

v_gene: TRBV18; d_gene: TRBD2; j_gene: TRBJ2-7; abundance: NA; CDR3nt: TGTGCCAGCTCACCACCCCTTAGCGGGAGTTCCTACGAGCAGTACTTC; CDR3aa: CASSPPLSGSSYEQYF
v_gene: TRBV20-1; d_gene: TRBD2; j_gene: TRBJ2-5; abundance: NA; CDR3nt: TGCAGTGCTGACGGGACTAGCGGGCTCCAAGAGACCCAGTACTTC; CDR3aa: CSADGTSGLQETQYF
v_gene: TRBV20-1; d_gene: TRBD1; j_gene: TRBJ1-5; abundance: many; CDR3nt: TGCAGTGCAACCCCGGTCGGAGGGGGCGGCAATCAGCCCCAGCATTTT; CDR3aa: CSATPVGGGGNQPQHF
v_gene: TRBV7-9; d_gene: NA; j_gene: TRBJ2-7; abundance: many; CDR3nt: TGTGCCAGCAGCTTAGCAGAATCAGGGTTCTACGAGCAGTACTTC; CDR3aa: CASSLAESGFYEQYF
v_gene: TRBV5-1; d_gene: NA; j_gene: TRBJ1-1; abundance: NA; CDR3nt: TGCGCCAGCAGCTTGGAGCACACCCTCACTGAAGCTTTCTTT; CDR3aa: CASSLEHTLTEAFF
v_gene: TRBV2; d_gene: TRBD2; j_gene: TRBJ2-2; abundance: NA; CDR3nt: TGTGCCAGCGGGGATAGACTAGCGGGAGCGGGCGGGGAGCTGTTTTTT; CDR3aa: CASGDRLAGAGGELFF
v_gene: TRBV28; d_gene: NA; j_gene: TRBJ2-7; abundance: few; CDR3nt: TGTGCCAGCAGTTTAAGGTTACAGAGCTCCCCCGAGCAGTACTTC; CDR3aa: CASSLRLQSSPEQYF
v_gene: TRBV6-1; d_gene: TRBD1; j_gene: TRBJ2-2; abundance: NA; CDR3nt: TGTGCCAGCAGTAGTAAACAGGGGGGGAACACCGGGGAGCTGTTTTTT; CDR3aa: CASSSKQGGNTGELFF
v_gene: TRBV28; d_gene: NA; j_gene: TRBJ2-7; abundance: many; CDR3nt: TGTGCCAGCAGTCTAACCGGACAGCTCTACGAGCAGTACTTC; CDR3aa: CASSLTGQLYEQYF
v_gene: TRBV7-6; d_gene: NA; j_gene: TRBJ2-2; abundance: many; CDR3nt: TGTGCCAGCAGCTTAGTGGGAGGCCACACCGGGGAGCTGTTTTTT; CDR3aa: CASSLVGGHTGELFF
v_gene: TRBV28; d_gene: NA; j_gene: TRBJ1-2; abundance: few; CDR3nt: TGTGCCAGCAGTTTGGGCGGGGTAGGGATGACCTTC; CDR3aa: CASSLGGVGMTF
v_gene: TRBV20-1; d_gene: TRBD1; j_gene: TRBJ1-5; abundance: once; CDR3nt: TGCAGTGCCTCCGGGACAGGTTCTATCCTCAATCAGCCCCAGCATTTT; CDR3aa: CSASGTGSILNQPQHF
v_gene: TRBV20-1; d_gene: NA; j_gene: TRBJ1-1; abundance: few; CDR3nt: TGCAGTGCTAGGAACGCGGCACGAATGAACACTGAAGCTTTCTTT; CDR3aa: CSARNAARMNTEAFF
v_gene: TRBV4-1; d_gene: NA; j_gene: TRBJ1-5; abundance: NA; CDR3nt: TGCGCCAGCAGCCAAAGCCTCAATCAGCCCCAGCATTTT; CDR3aa: CASSQSLNQPQHF
v_gene: TRBV2; d_gene: NA; j_gene: TRBJ2-3; abundance: NA; CDR3nt: TGTGCCAGCATATTTTCCGTCTTTAGCACAGATACGCAGTATTTT; CDR3aa: CASIFSVFSTDTQYF
v_gene: TRBV10-2; d_gene: TRBD1; j_gene: TRBJ1-5; abundance: NA; CDR3nt: TGCGCCAGCAGCAGGGGGCTAGGTAGCAATCAGCCCCAGCATTTT; CDR3aa: CASSRGLGSNQPQHF
v_gene: TRBV20-1; d_gene: TRBD2; j_gene: TRBJ2-1; abundance: many; CDR3nt: TGCAGTGCTGACTCCCCAAGGACTAGCGACAATGAGCAGTTCTTC; CDR3aa: CSADSPRTSDNEQFF
v_gene: TRBV7-9; d_gene: NA; j_gene: TRBJ2-7; abundance: many; CDR3nt: TGTGCCAGCAGTCGGCTCTCCTACGAGCAGTACTTC; CDR3aa: CASSRLSYEQYF
v_gene: TRBV7-9; d_gene: NA; j_gene: TRBJ2-1; abundance: many; CDR3nt: TGTGCCAGCAGCTTAGCTAGCGCGATCTCCTACAATGAGCAGTTCTTC; CDR3aa: CASSLASAISYNEQFF
v_gene: TRBV9; d_gene: TRBD2; j_gene: TRBJ2-1; abundance: many; CDR3nt: TGTGCCAGCAGCGTTATGGGGGGGGATGAGCAGTTCTTC; CDR3aa: CASSVMGGDEQFF
v_gene: TRBV5-1; d_gene: NA; j_gene: TRBJ2-7; abundance: many; CDR3nt: TGCGCCAGCAGCTTGGTAGTGGGACTCTCCTACGAGCAGTACTTC; CDR3aa: CASSLVVGLSYEQYF
v_gene: TRBV12-3/TRBV12-4; d_gene: TRBD2; j_gene: TRBJ2-7; abundance: many; CDR3nt: TGTGCCAGCAGTGTCGGACTAGGCTCCTACGAGCAGTACTTC; CDR3aa: CASSVGLGSYEQYF
v_gene: TRBV29-1; d_gene: NA; j_gene: TRBJ2-7; abundance: few; CDR3nt: TGCAGCGTTGAAGGCCAGCGGCCCTACGAGCAGTACTTC; CDR3aa: CSVEGQRPYEQYF
v_gene: TRBV15; d_gene: TRBD2; j_gene: TRBJ2-7; abundance: few; CDR3nt: TGTGCCACCAGCAGGGCTGGGACTAACTCCTACGAGCAGTACTTC; CDR3aa: CATSRAGTNSYEQYF
v_gene: TRBV20-1; d_gene: TRBD1; j_gene: TRBJ2-3; abundance: many; CDR3nt: TGCAGTGCATCCGGGGACAGGGGAACCACAGATACGCAGTATTTT; CDR3aa: CSASGDRGTTDTQYF
v_gene: TRBV6-1; d_gene: TRBD1; j_gene: TRBJ2-1; abundance: many; CDR3nt: TGTGCCAGCAGTTTCTCCCTGACAGGGGGTAGTGTTGAGCAGTTCTTC; CDR3aa: CASSFSLTGGSVEQFF
v_gene: TRBV5-1; d_gene: NA; j_gene: TRBJ2-1; abundance: many; CDR3nt: TGCGCCAGCAGCTTGGAGGCGCAAGGGAATGAGCAGTTCTTC; CDR3aa: CASSLEAQGNEQFF
v_gene: TRBV6-1; d_gene: TRBD1; j_gene: TRBJ2-7; abundance: many; CDR3nt: TGTGCCAGCAGTTCTGACAGGGTGAGCTCCTACGAGCAGTACTTC; CDR3aa: CASSSDRVSSYEQYF
v_gene: TRBV19; d_gene: TRBD2; j_gene: TRBJ2-7; abundance: NA; CDR3nt: TGTGCCAGTAGTATTATAGCGGGAGGCTCCTACGAGCAGTACTTC; CDR3aa: CASSIIAGGSYEQYF
v_gene: TRBV20-1; d_gene: NA; j_gene: TRBJ2-3; abundance: few; CDR3nt: TGCAGTGCTCCAGACGCGAGGCAGGCCTCAGATACGCAGTATTTT; CDR3aa: CSAPDARQASDTQYF
v_gene: TRBV20-1; d_gene: TRBD2; j_gene: TRBJ2-1; abundance: many; CDR3nt: TGCAGTGCTAATACCGGGAGGCTCAATGAGCAGTTCTTC; CDR3aa: CSANTGRLNEQFF
v_gene: TRBV10-3; d_gene: TRBD1; j_gene: TRBJ2-7; abundance: NA; CDR3nt: TGTGCCATCAGTGAGTCCTTGCCCAGACAGGGTACCTACGAGCAGTACTTC; CDR3aa: CAISESLPRQGTYEQYF
v_gene: TRBV6-6; d_gene: TRBD1; j_gene: TRBJ2-2; abundance: NA; CDR3nt: TGTGCCAGCAGTTACTCGGACAGGGGATACCTAAACACCGGGGAGCTGTTTTTT; CDR3aa: CASSYSDRGYLNTGELFF
v_gene: TRBV7-9; d_gene: NA; j_gene: TRBJ2-1; abundance: many; CDR3nt: TGTGCCAGCAAGAGTCCCCCAACGGGAGTAAGCTACAATGAGCAGTTCTTC; CDR3aa: CASKSPPTGVSYNEQFF
v_gene: TRBV7-8; d_gene: NA; j_gene: TRBJ2-5; abundance: many; CDR3nt: TGTGCCAGCAGCTTACTTCCCCAAGAGACCCAGTACTTC; CDR3aa: CASSLLPQETQYF
v_gene: TRBV18; d_gene: TRBD1; j_gene: TRBJ1-2; abundance: many; CDR3nt: TGTGCCAGCTCACCCGGGACAGGGGTCGACTATGGCTACACCTTC; CDR3aa: CASSPGTGVDYGYTF
v_gene: TRBV5-1; d_gene: TRBD2; j_gene: TRBJ2-2; abundance: few; CDR3nt: TGCGCCAGCAGCTTCAGCGGGAGGGTCACCGGGGAGCTGTTTTTT; CDR3aa: CASSFSGRVTGELFF
v_gene: TRBV9; d_gene: NA; j_gene: TRBJ1-5; abundance: NA; CDR3nt: TGTGCCAGCAGCCAAGAAGTGGCCATTCGGATGGCCCAGCATTTT; CDR3aa: CASSQEVAIRMAQHF
v_gene: TRBV11-2; d_gene: TRBD2; j_gene: TRBJ2-1; abundance: many; CDR3nt: TGTGCCAGCCGTTTTAGCGGGAGAGGGCACTACAATGAGCAGTTCTTC; CDR3aa: CASRFSGRGHYNEQFF
v_gene: TRBV12-3/TRBV12-4; d_gene: NA; j_gene: TRBJ2-5; abundance: many; CDR3nt: TGTGCCAGCAGTTTGTATCGGACAGAAGAGACCCAGTACTTC; CDR3aa: CASSLYRTEETQYF
v_gene: TRBV5-1; d_gene: NA; j_gene: TRBJ2-7; abundance: many; CDR3nt: TGCGCCAGCAGCGAGGTCCAGCGGTCCGAGCAGTACTTC; CDR3aa: CASSEVQRSEQYF
v_gene: TRBV6-5; d_gene: NA; j_gene: TRBJ2-7; abundance: many; CDR3nt: TGTGCCAGCAGTTACTCATCAGGACCGACGACACCGGTCGAGCAGTACTTC; CDR3aa: CASSYSSGPTTPVEQYF
v_gene: TRBV18; d_gene: NA; j_gene: TRBJ1-2; abundance: many; CDR3nt: TGTGCCAGCTCCCCCACCCTAGGGGGGGGCTATGGCTACACCTTC; CDR3aa: CASSPTLGGGYGYTF
v_gene: TRBV15; d_gene: NA; j_gene: TRBJ1-5; abundance: NA; CDR3nt: TGTGCCACCAGCAGAGGCCGAGGGCATCAGCCCCAGCATTTT; CDR3aa: CATSRGRGHQPQHF
v_gene: TRBV18; d_gene: NA; j_gene: TRBJ2-5; abundance: many; CDR3nt: TGTGCCAGCTCACCAGGGGGTCAAGAGACCCAGTACTTC; CDR3aa: CASSPGGQETQYF
v_gene: TRBV5-4; d_gene: TRBD1; j_gene: TRBJ2-7; abundance: NA; CDR3nt: TGTGCCAGCAGCCGCCGGGACAGGGTCGCCTACGAGCAGTACTTC; CDR3aa: CASSRRDRVAYEQYF
v_gene: TRBV20-1; d_gene: NA; j_gene: TRBJ1-2; abundance: once; CDR3nt: TGCAGTGCTAGGCAGGGGATCGGCTACACCTTC; CDR3aa: CSARQGIGYTF
v_gene: TRBV11-2; d_gene: NA; j_gene: TRBJ2-2; abundance: NA; CDR3nt: TGTGCCAGCAGCTTCGTGACAGGCAGTCCCGGGGAGCTGTTTTTT; CDR3aa: CASSFVTGSPGELFF
v_gene: TRBV12-3/TRBV12-4; d_gene: NA; j_gene: TRBJ1-2; abundance: NA; CDR3nt: TGTGCCAGCAGTTTAGCCCCAAAGGGCTACACCTTC; CDR3aa: CASSLAPKGYTF
v_gene: TRBV24-1; d_gene: TRBD1; j_gene: TRBJ2-3; abundance: few; CDR3nt: TGTGCCACCAGCCAAACAGGGGTCTGGAGGACAGATACGCAGTATTTT; CDR3aa: CATSQTGVWRTDTQYF
v_gene: TRBV15; d_gene: NA; j_gene: TRBJ1-5; abundance: NA; CDR3nt: TGTGCCACCAGCAGAGATTTAGGAGGGAATCAGCCCCAGCATTTT; CDR3aa: CATSRDLGGNQPQHF
v_gene: TRBV28; d_gene: NA; j_gene: TRBJ1-2; abundance: many; CDR3nt: TGTGCCAGCAGTGACATAGGGGGGGCTAACTATGGCTACACCTTC; CDR3aa: CASSDIGGANYGYTF
v_gene: TRBV20-1; d_gene: NA; j_gene: TRBJ2-5; abundance: NA; CDR3nt: TGCAGTGCGCCTCAGCAGGATGGGACCCAGTACTTC; CDR3aa: CSAPQQDGTQYF
v_gene: TRBV9; d_gene: NA; j_gene: TRBJ2-3; abundance: few; CDR3nt: TGTGCCAGCAGCGGGACCGACACAGATACGCAGTATTTT; CDR3aa: CASSGTDTDTQYF
v_gene: TRBV6-2/TRBV6-3; d_gene: NA; j_gene: TRBJ2-3; abundance: NA; CDR3nt: TGTGCCAGCAGTTACTCGAGGGCGGGGAAGAGGGAAGATACGCAGTATTTT; CDR3aa: CASSYSRAGKREDTQYF
v_gene: TRBV7-8; d_gene: TRBD1; j_gene: TRBJ2-7; abundance: many; CDR3nt: TGTGCCAGCAGCTTAGGGACAGGGGGCCACGAGCAGTACTTC; CDR3aa: CASSLGTGGHEQYF